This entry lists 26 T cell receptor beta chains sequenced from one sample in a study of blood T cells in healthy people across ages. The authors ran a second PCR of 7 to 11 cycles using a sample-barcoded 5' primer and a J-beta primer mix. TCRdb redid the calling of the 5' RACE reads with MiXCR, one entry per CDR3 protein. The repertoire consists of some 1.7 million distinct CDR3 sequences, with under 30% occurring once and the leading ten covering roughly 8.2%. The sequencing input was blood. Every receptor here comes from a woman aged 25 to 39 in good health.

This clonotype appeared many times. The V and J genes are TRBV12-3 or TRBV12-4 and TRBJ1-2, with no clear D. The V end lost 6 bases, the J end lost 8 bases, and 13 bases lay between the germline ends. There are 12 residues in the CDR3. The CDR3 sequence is CASRQDPGGYTF. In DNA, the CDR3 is TGTGCCAGCAGGCAGGATCCTGGGGGCTACACCTTC.

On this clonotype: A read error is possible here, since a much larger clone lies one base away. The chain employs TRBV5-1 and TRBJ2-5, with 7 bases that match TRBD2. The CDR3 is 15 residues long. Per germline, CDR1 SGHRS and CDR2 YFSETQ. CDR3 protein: CTSIPGLTFQETQYF. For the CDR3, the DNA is TGCACCAGCATCCCGGGACTAACCTTTCAAGAGACCCAGTACTTC.

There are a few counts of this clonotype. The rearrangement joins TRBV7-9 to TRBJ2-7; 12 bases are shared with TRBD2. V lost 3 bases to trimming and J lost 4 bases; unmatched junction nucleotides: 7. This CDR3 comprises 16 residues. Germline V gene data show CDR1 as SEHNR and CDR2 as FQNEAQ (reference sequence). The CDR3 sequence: CASSFETSGSRYEQYF. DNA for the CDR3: TGTGCCAGCAGCTTTGAGACTAGCGGGAGCAGGTACGAGCAGTACTTC.

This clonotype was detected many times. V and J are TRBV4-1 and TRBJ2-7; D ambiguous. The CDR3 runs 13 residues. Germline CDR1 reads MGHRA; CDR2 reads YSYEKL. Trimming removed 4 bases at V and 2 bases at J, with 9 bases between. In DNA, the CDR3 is TGCGCCAGCAGCCTTACCGAGGCCTACGAGCAGTACTTC. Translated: CASSLTEAYEQYF.

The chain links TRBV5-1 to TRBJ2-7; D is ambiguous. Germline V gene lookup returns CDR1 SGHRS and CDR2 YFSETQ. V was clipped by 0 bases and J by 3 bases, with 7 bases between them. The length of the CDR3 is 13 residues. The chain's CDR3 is CASSLEQNYEQYF. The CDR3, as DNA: TGCGCCAGCAGCTTGGAACAAAACTACGAGCAGTACTTC.

The CDR3 protein is CASSFRRGGFNEKLFF. The DNA of the CDR3 is TGTGCCAGCAGTTTTCGCAGGGGGGGGTTTAATGAAAAACTGTTTTTT. The chain uses TRBV28 and TRBJ1-4, with 7 bases identical to TRBD1. CDR1 MDHEN and CDR2 SYDVKM come from the germline V gene. J was trimmed by 4 bases and V by 3 bases; bases with no gene match: 8. This CDR3 is built from 16 residues. Using reference TRBV28 and TRBJ1-4 for the parts outside the CDR3, the full variable domain is DVKVTQSSRYLVKRTGEKVFLECVQDMDHENMFWYRQDPGLGLRLIYFSYDVKMKEKGDIPEGYSVSREKKERFSLILESASTNQTSMYLCASSFRRGGFNEKLFFGSGTQLSVL.

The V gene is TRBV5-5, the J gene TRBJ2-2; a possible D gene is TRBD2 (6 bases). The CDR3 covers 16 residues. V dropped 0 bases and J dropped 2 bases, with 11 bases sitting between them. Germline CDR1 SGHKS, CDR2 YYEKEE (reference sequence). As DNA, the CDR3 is TGTGCCAGCAGCTTGGAAGGAGGGCTAAACACCGGGGAGCTGTTTTTT. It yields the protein CASSLEGGLNTGELFF.

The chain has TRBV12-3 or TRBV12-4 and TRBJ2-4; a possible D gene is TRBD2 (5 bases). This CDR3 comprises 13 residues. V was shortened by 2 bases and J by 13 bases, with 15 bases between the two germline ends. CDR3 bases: TGTGCCAGCAGTTTACGTGCGAGCGGAGAGCAGTACTTC. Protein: CASSLRASGEQYF.

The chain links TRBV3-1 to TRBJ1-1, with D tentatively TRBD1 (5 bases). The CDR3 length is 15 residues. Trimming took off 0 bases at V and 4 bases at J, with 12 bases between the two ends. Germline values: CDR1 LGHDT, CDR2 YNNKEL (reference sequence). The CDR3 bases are TGTGCCAGCAGCCAAGATCCGTTTGACAGCACTGAAGCTTTCTTT. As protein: CASSQDPFDSTEAFF.

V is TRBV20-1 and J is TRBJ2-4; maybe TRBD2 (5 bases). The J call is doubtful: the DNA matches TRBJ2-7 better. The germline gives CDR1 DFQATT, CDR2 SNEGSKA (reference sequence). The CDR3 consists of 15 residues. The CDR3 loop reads CSARVLIRGINEQYF. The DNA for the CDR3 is TGCAGTGCTAGAGTTCTGATCCGAGGGATCAACGAGCAGTACTTC.

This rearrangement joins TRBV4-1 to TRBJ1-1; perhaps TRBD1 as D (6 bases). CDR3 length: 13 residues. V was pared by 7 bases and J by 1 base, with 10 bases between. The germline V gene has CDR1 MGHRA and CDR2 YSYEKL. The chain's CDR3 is CASTKGGNTEAFF. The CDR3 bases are TGCGCCAGCACGAAGGGGGGGAACACTGAAGCTTTCTTT.

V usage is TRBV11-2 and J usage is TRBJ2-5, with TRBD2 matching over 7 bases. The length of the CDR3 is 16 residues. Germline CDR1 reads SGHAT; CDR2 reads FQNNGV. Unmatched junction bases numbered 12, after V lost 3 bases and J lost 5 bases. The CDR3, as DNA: TGTGCCAGCAGCTTCTTGACTAGCCTGGTAGCCGAGACCCAGTACTTC. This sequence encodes CASSFLTSLVAETQYF.

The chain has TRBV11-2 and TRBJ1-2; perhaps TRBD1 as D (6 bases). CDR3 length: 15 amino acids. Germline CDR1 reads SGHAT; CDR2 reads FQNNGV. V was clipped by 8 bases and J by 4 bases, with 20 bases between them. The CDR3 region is CASGRPYRDFYGYTF. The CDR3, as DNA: TGTGCCAGCGGCCGACCCTACAGGGATTTCTATGGCTACACCTTC.

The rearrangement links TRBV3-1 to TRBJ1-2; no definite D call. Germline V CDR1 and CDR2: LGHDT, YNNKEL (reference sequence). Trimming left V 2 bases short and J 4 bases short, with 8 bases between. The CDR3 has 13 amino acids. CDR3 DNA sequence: TGTGCCAGCAGCCAAAACAGCTTCTATGGCTACACCTTC. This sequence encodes CASSQNSFYGYTF.

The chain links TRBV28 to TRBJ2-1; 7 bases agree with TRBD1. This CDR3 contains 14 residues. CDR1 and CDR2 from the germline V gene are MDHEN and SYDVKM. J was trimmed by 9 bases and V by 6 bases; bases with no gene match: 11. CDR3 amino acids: CASSTGAGGIEQFF. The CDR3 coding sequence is TGTGCCAGCAGCACCGGGGCAGGGGGTATTGAGCAGTTCTTC. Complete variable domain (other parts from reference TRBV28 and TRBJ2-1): DVKVTQSSRYLVKRTGEKVFLECVQDMDHENMFWYRQDPGLGLRLIYFSYDVKMKEKGDIPEGYSVSREKKERFSLILESASTNQTSMYLCASSTGAGGIEQFFGPGTRLTVL.

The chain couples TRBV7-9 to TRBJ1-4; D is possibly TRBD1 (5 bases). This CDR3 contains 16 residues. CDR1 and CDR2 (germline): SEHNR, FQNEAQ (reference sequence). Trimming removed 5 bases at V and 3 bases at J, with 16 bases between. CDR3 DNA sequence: TGTGCCAGCAGCCCCAAAGCGGGGGGGGCTAATGAAAAACTGTTTTTT. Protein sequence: CASSPKAGGANEKLFF.

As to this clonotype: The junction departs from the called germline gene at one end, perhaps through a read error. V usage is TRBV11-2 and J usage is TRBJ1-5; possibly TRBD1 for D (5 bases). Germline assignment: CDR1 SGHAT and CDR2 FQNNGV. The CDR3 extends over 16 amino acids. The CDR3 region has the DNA TGTGCCAGCGGCTTAGATTGGAGGGGCAGCAATCAGCCCCAGCATTTT. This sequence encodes CASGLDWRGSNQPQHF.

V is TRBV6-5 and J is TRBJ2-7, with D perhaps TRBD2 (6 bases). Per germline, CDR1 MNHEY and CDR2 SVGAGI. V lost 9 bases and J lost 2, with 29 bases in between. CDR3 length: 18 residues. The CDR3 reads CARVHVKYNLGEAYEQYF. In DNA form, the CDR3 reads TGTGCCAGAGTTCATGTGAAGTACAATCTTGGGGAGGCCTACGAGCAGTACTTC.

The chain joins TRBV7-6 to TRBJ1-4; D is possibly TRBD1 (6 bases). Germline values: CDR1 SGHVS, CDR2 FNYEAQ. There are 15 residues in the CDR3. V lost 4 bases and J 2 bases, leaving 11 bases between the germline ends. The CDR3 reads CASSSRGSTNEKLFF. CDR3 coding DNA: TGTGCCAGCAGCTCCAGGGGCTCCACTAATGAAAAACTGTTTTTT.

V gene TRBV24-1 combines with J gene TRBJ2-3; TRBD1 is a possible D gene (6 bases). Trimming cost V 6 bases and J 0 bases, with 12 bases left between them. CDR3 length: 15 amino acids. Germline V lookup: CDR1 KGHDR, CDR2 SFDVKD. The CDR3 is CATSLEDSSTDTQYF. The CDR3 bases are TGTGCCACCAGTCTCGAGGACAGTAGCACAGATACGCAGTATTTT.

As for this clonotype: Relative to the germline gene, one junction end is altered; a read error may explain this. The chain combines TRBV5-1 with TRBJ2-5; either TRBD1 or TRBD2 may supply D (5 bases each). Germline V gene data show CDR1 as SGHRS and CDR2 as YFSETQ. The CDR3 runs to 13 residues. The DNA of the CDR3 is TGCGTCAGCAGTCAGGGAGTAAGAGAGACCCAGTACTTC. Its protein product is CVSSQGVRETQYF. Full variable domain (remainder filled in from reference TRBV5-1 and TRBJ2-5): KAGVTQTPRYLIKTRGQQVTLSCSPISGHRSVSWYQQTPGQGLQFLFEYFSETQRNKGNFPGRFSGRQFSNSRSEMNVSTLELGDSALYLCVSSQGVRETQYFGPGTRLLVL.

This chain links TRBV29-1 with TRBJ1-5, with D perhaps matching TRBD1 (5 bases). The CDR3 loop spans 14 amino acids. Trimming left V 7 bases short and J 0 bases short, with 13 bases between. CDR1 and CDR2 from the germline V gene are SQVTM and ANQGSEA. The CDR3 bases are TGCAGCGCCTGGGGCACCCGTAGCAATCAGCCCCAGCATTTT. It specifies CSAWGTRSNQPQHF.

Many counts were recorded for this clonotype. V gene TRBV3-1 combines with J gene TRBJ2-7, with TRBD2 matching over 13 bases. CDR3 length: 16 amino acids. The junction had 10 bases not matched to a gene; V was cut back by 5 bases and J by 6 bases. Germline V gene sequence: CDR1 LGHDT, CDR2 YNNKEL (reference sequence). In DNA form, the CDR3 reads TGTGCCAGCAGCTATTCCGGGACTAGCGGGATCCTCGAGCAGTACTTC. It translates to CASSYSGTSGILEQYF.

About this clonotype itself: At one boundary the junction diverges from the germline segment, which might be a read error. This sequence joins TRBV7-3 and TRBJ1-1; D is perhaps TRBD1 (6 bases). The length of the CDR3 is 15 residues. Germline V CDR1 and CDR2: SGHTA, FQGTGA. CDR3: CAGSLGGGARTEAFF. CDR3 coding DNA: TGTGCCGGCAGCTTAGGGGGGGGGGCGCGGACTGAAGCTTTCTTT.

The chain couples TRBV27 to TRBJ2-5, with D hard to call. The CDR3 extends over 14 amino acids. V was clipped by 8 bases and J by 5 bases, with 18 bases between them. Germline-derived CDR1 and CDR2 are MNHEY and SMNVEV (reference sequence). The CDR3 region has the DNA TGTGCCAGCGCCCCATGGGGAAGTGGTGAGACCCAGTACTTC. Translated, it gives CASAPWGSGETQYF.

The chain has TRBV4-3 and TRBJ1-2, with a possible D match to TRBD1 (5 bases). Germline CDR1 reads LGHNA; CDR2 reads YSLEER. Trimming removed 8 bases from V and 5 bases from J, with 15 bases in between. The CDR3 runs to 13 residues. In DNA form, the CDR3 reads TGCGCCAGCTGCCCGACAGTAGCGTATGGCTACACCTTC. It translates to CASCPTVAYGYTF.